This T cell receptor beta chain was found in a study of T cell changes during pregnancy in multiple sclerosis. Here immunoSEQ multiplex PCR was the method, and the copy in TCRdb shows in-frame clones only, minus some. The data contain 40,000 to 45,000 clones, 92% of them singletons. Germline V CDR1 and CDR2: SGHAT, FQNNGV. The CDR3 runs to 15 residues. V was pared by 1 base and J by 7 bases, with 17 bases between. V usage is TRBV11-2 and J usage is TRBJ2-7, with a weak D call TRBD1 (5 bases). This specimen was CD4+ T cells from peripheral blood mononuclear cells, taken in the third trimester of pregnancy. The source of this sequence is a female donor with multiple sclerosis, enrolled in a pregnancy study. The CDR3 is CASSLVRGPYGEQYF. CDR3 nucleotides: TGTGCCAGCAGCTTAGTAAGGGGCCCTTACGGGGAGCAGTACTTC.